These T cell receptor beta chains were read from a single sample in a study of T cells in Graves' hyperthyroidism and ophthalmopathy. One entry per CDR3 protein results from TCRdb running MiXCR on the multiplex PCR reads. The sample carries tens of thousands of distinct CDR3 sequences, approximately 58% recorded once. The specimen sequenced was peripheral blood or thyroid tissue (not recorded which). All receptors derive from a man younger than 35 with Graves' hyperthyroidism. CDR3s include the opening cysteine and the closing phenylalanine or tryptophan. The D gene is left open where the match is weak. Only part of the rows carry a size: once, few, many, or a class if the clone is expanded.

TRBJ1-6 TRBV5-1 . many TGCGCCAGCAGCTTGGAGTGGGCCCCGGGTTTTAATTCACCCCTCCACTTT CASSLEWAPGFNSPLHF
TRBJ2-7 TRBV12-3/TRBV12-4 . many TGTGCCAGCAGTTTAATGCCATACGAGCAGTACTTC CASSLMPYEQYF
TRBJ2-5 TRBV29-1 TRBD2 . TGCAGCGTCCGGACTAGCGGGAGCCCGTTTAAGACCCAGTACTTC CSVRTSGSPFKTQYF
TRBJ2-7 TRBV5-1 TRBD1 few TGCGCCAGCAGGCCGGGACAGGGCTACGAGCAGTACTTC CASRPGQGYEQYF
TRBJ2-7 TRBV29-1 TRBD2 once TGCAGCGTTGACCTCGGAGCTAGCGGGAGGGCGATGGACGAGCAGTACTTC CSVDLGASGRAMDEQYF
TRBJ2-2 TRBV24-1 TRBD2 . TGTGCCGCCAAGGGTATAGCGGGAGACACCGGGGAGCTGTTTTTT CAAKGIAGDTGELFF
TRBJ1-2 TRBV30 . many TGTGCCTGCCTACGGCCTAACTATGGCTACACCTTC CACLRPNYGYTF
TRBJ2-7 TRBV29-1 TRBD2 few TGCAGCACCGGGACTAGCGGGAGTAGTGAGCAGTACTTC CSTGTSGSSEQYF
TRBJ2-5 TRBV7-2 TRBD2 . TGTGCCAGCAGCTTTTCGTCTGGCGGGAGGGGTTCCCAGTACTTC CASSFSSGGRGSQYF
TRBJ1-1 TRBV7-6 . . TGTGCCAGCAGCTTAAGGCCTGACACGATGAACACTGAAGCTTTCTTT CASSLRPDTMNTEAFF
TRBJ2-5 TRBV2 . . TGTGCCAGCAGCAGACAGGAGAGGGGAGAGACCCAGTACTTC CASSRQERGETQYF
TRBJ1-4 TRBV7-2 . few TGTGCCAGCAGCTTACGGCAGGGAGGTGAACTGTTTTTT CASSLRQGGELFF
TRBJ2-5 TRBV27 . many TGTGCCAGCAGTTTAAGGTACCAAGAGACCCAGTACTTC CASSLRYQETQYF
TRBJ2-5 TRBV29-1 TRBD2 . TGCAGCGTGAGGCCCGGGACTAGCGGGAGTCTGAAGACCCAGTACTTC CSVRPGTSGSLKTQYF
TRBJ2-3 TRBV5-1 TRBD1 few TGCGCCAGCAGCAAAACAGGGGTAGGGGACACAGATACGCAGTATTTT CASSKTGVGDTDTQYF
TRBJ2-2 TRBV7-2 TRBD2 many TGTGCCAGCAGCTTTGCTAGCGGGAGTTCGGCCGGGGAGCTGTTTTTT CASSFASGSSAGELFF
TRBJ2-7 TRBV7-2 . many TGTGCCAGCAGCTTAGAGGGACTGCCGATCTACGAGCAGTACTTC CASSLEGLPIYEQYF
TRBJ2-2 TRBV28 . few TGTGCCAGCAGTTTCGGGGTAACCGGGGAGCTGTTTTTT CASSFGVTGELFF
TRBJ2-3 TRBV20-1 . many TGCAGCTCAAGTGCTAGCGTTACCACAGATACGCAGTATTTT CSSSASVTTDTQYF
TRBJ1-2 TRBV25-1 TRBD1 . TGTGCCAGCAGTCCCTGGGACAGCTCTTATGGCTACACCTTC CASSPWDSSYGYTF
TRBJ2-5 TRBV5-1 . . TGCGCCAGCAGCCCTACGTCCGAGACCCAGTACTTC CASSPTSETQYF
TRBJ2-7 TRBV29-1 TRBD2 few TGCAGCGTGAGGCCCGGGACTAGCGTTACCTACGAGCAGTACTTC CSVRPGTSVTYEQYF